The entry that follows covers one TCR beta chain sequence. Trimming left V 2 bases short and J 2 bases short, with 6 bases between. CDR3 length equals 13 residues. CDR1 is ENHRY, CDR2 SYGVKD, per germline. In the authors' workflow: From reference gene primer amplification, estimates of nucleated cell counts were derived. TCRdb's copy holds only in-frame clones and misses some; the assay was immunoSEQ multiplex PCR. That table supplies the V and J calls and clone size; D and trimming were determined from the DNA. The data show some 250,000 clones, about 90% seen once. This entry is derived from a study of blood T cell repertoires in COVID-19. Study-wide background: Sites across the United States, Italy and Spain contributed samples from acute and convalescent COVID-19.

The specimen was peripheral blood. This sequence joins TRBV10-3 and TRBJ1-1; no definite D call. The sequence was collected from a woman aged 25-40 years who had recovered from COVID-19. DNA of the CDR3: TGTGCCATCAGTGAGAGCGAAAACACTGAAGCTTTCTTT. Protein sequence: CAISESENTEAFF.